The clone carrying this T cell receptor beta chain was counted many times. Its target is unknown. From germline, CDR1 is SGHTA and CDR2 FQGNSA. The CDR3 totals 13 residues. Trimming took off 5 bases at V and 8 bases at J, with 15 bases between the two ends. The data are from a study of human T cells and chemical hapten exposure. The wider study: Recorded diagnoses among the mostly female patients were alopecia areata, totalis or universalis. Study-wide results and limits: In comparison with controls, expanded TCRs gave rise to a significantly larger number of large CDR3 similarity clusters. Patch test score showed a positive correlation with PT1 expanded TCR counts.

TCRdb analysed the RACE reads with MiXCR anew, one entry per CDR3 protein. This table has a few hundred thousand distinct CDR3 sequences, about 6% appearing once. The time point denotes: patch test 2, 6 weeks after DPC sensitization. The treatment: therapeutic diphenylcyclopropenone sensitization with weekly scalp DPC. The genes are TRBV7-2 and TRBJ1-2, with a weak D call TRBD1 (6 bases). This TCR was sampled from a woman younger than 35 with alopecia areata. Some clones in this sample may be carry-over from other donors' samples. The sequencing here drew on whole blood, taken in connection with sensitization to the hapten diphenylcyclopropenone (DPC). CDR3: CASSQDRLQGYTF. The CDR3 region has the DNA TGTGCCAGCAGCCAGGACAGACTGCAAGGCTACACCTTC.